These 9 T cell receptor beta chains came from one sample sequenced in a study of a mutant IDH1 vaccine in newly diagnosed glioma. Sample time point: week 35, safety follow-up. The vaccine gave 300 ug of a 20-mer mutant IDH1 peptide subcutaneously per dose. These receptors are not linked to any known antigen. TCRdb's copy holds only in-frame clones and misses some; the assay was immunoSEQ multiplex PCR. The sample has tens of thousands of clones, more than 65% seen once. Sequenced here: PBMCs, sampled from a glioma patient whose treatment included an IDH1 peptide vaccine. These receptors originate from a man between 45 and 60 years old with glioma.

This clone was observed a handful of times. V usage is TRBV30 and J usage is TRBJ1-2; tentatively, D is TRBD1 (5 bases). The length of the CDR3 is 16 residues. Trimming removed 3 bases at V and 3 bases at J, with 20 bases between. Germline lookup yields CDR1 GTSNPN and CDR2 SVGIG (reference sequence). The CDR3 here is CAWSLTLDWGDYGYTF. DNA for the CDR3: TGTGCCTGGAGCCTCACCCTCGACTGGGGCGACTATGGCTACACCTTC.

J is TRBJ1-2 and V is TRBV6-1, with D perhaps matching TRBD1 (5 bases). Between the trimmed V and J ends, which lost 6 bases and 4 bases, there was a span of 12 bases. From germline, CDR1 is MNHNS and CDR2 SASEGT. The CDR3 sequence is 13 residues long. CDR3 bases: TGTGCCAGCAGCCTTTCTGACAGCTATGGCTACACCTTC. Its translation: CASSLSDSYGYTF.

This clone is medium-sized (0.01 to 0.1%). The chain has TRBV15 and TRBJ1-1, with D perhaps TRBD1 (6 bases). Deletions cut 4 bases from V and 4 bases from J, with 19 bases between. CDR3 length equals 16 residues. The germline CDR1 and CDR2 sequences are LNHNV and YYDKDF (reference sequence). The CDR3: CATSIQLRGRVTEAFF. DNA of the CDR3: TGTGCCACCAGCATACAACTGCGGGGGCGCGTCACTGAAGCTTTCTTT.

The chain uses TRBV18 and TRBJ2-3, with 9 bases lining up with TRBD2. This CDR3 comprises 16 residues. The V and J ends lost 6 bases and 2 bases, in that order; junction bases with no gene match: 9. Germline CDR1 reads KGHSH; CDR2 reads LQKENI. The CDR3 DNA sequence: TGTGCCAGCTCGGGGTCTAGCGGGGACCTCACAGATACGCAGTATTTT. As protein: CASSGSSGDLTDTQYF.

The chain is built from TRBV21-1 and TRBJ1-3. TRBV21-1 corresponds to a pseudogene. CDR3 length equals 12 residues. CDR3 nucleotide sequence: TGTGCCAGCAACGTTCAAGGAAACACCATATATTTT. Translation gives CASNVQGNTIYF.

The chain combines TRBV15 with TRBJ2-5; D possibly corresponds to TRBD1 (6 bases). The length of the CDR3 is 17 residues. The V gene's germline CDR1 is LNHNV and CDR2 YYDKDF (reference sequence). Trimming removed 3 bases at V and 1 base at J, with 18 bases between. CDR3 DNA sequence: TGTGCCACCAGCAGCGCTTTCCGGGACACGTTCCAAGAGACCCAGTACTTC. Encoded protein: CATSSAFRDTFQETQYF.

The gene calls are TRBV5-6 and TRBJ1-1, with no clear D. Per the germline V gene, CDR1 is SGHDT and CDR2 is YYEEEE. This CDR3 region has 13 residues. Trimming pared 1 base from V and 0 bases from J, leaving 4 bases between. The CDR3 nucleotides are TGTGCCAGCAGCTTGTTGGTGAACACTGAAGCTTTCTTT. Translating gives CASSLLVNTEAFF.

CDR3 amino acids: CASSHGQGNTEAFF. The CDR3 nucleotides read TGTGCCAGTAGTCATGGGCAGGGGAACACTGAAGCTTTCTTT. The chain employs TRBV19 and TRBJ1-1; possible D gene TRBD1, 5 bases. V lost 5 bases and J lost 1, with 11 bases in between. Germline assignment: CDR1 LNHDA and CDR2 SQIVND (reference sequence). The CDR3 consists of 14 residues.

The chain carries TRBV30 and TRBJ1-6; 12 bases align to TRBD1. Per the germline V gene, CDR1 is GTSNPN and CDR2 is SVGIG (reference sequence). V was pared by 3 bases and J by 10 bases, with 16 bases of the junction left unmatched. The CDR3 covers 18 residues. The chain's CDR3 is CAWSPAGTGGAGGSPLHF. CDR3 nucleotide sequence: TGTGCCTGGAGCCCCGCCGGGACAGGGGGCGCGGGCGGATCACCCCTCCACTTT.